A single sample gave rise to the 9 T cell receptor beta chains below, sequenced in a study of cytomegalovirus exposure and HLA in healthy donors (dated by TCRdb to 2016 to 2017). The library was produced with the immunoSEQ multiplex PCR assay. A mixture of 60 forward primers for TCR Vbeta segments and 13 reverse primers for TCR Jbeta segments was used in the multiplex PCR. TCRdb provides this immuneACCESS table in a form limited to in-frame rearrangements. Some clones are lacking; in checked studies, under half of them reflect an unresolved V gene, and why the rest are absent is not known. The sample yields 160,000 or so clones; about 85% were counted once. 2% to 2.5% of the sample is held by the ten biggest clonotypes. Material for sequencing was PBMCs. These TCRs come from a woman under 30 in good health and CMV-seronegative.

V gene TRBV6-4 combines with J gene TRBJ2-1; 8 bases are shared with TRBD2. V shed 5 bases and J 6 bases; nucleotides not matched to a gene: 9. In germline, CDR1 is MRHNA, CDR2 SNTAGT. The CDR3 covers 15 residues. The CDR3 DNA reads as TGTGCCAGCAGTAAGGGACTAGAGTACGGCAATGAGCAGTTCTTC. Encoded protein: CASSKGLEYGNEQFF.

This chain connects TRBV10-3 to TRBJ2-1; tentatively, D is TRBD2 (5 bases). V gave up 2 bases and J gave up 7 bases, with 9 bases separating them. This CDR3 contains 13 residues. Germline CDR1 and CDR2: ENHRY and SYGVKD. CDR3 region: CAISERPGNEQFF. The CDR3 coding sequence is TGTGCCATCAGTGAGCGTCCGGGAAATGAGCAGTTCTTC.

Turning to this clone: Its ends do not fully match the called genes, so a read error is possible. The chain uses TRBV4-1 and TRBJ2-5; 11 positions agree with TRBD2. This CDR3 has 17 amino acids. CDR1 is MGHRA, CDR2 YSYEKL, per germline. Written as DNA, the CDR3 is TGCGCCAGCAGCCAAGCGCCGTTGACTAGCGGGGAAGAGAGCCAGTACTTC. This codes for CASSQAPLTSGEESQYF.

This sequence joins TRBV9 and TRBJ2-1; 9 bases are a match to TRBD2. The CDR3 has 13 amino acids. Looked up from germline, CDR1 is SGDLS and CDR2 is YYNGEE. The J segment lost 8 bases and the V segment lost 4 bases, leaving 4 bases of the junction unmatched. The CDR3, as DNA: TGTGCCAGCAGCATCGGGACTAGCCATGAGCAGTTCTTC. This translates into CASSIGTSHEQFF.

The chain links TRBV6-6 to TRBJ1-2, with D perhaps matching TRBD1 (5 bases). V dropped 6 bases and J dropped 7 bases, with 21 bases sitting between them. Germline values: CDR1 MNHNY, CDR2 SVGAGI (reference sequence). The CDR3 covers 15 residues. CDR3 region: CASRPYRGPPVGYTF. In DNA form, the CDR3 reads TGTGCCAGCAGACCCTATAGGGGCCCTCCCGTTGGCTACACCTTC.

The genes are TRBV7-3 and TRBJ1-1; maybe TRBD1 (5 bases). V dropped 5 bases and J dropped 3 bases, with 10 bases sitting between them. CDR3 size: 13 residues. Germline CDR1 SGHTA, CDR2 FQGTGA. The DNA of the CDR3 is TGTGCCAGCAGCAGCAGGGTTGACACTGAAGCTTTCTTT. Its translation: CASSSRVDTEAFF.

The rearrangement uses TRBV7-9 and TRBJ1-6; 9 bases agree with TRBD1. Losses at the gene ends were 5 bases for V and 9 bases for J; bases not matched to a gene: 8. Germline CDR1 and CDR2: SEHNR and FQNEAQ (reference sequence). This CDR3 has 15 residues. The CDR3 reads CASSPPGQGTSPLHF. In DNA form, the CDR3 reads TGTGCCAGCAGCCCGCCGGGACAGGGTACTTCACCCCTCCACTTT.

This clone was counted once. This chain joins TRBV15 and TRBJ2-1; 11 bases fit TRBD2. This CDR3 is 21 amino acids long. CDR1 LNHNV and CDR2 YYDKDF come from the germline V gene (reference sequence). Losses at the gene ends were 2 bases for V and 2 bases for J; bases not matched to a gene: 17. In nucleotides, the CDR3 is TGTGCCACCAGCAGACTTAGGGGGTTCGCTAGCGGGAGGACTACCTACAATGAGCAGTTCTTC. Protein sequence: CATSRLRGFASGRTTYNEQFF.

The chain has TRBV6-1 and TRBJ1-3; D gene unclear. The CDR3 is 12 amino acids. Deletions cut 10 bases from V and 4 bases from J, with 11 bases between. Germline-derived CDR1 and CDR2 are MNHNS and SASEGT. DNA of the CDR3: TGTGCCACCGGGGATTTCGGAAACACCATATATTTT. Amino acids: CATGDFGNTIYF.